A selection of T cell receptor beta chains follows, all from one sample in a study of blood T cells in healthy people across ages. Each CDR3 protein is one row after TCRdb ran MiXCR on the 5' RACE reads. In the table there are about a million distinct CDR3 sequences, about two fifths of which are singletons. Sequencing was carried out using blood. Source of these receptors: a man aged 18 to 30 in good health. CDR3s include the opening cysteine and the closing phenylalanine or tryptophan. Fields, in order: clone size, V gene, D gene, J gene, CDR3 DNA, CDR3 protein. D genes are given only for firm matches. Size is omitted from some rows. Given values are once, few, many or a class for expanded clones.

few	TRBV20-1	-	TRBJ1-2	TGCAGTGCTTTGGACACCCCTAACTATGGCTACACCTTC	CSALDTPNYGYTF
few	TRBV11-2	-	TRBJ2-3	TGTGCCAGCAGCTTAGATACGAGGACAGATACGCAGTATTTT	CASSLDTRTDTQYF
once	TRBV27	TRBD1	TRBJ1-6	TGTGCCAGTAGAACGAGACGGGACAGGGCTAATTCACCCCTCCACTTT	CASRTRRDRANSPLHF
-	TRBV24-1	-	TRBJ1-1	TGTGCCACCAGTGATTCCGAGCAGGCCAACACTGAAGCTTTCTTT	CATSDSEQANTEAFF
-	TRBV7-2	-	TRBJ1-3	TGTGCCAGCAGCTTAGAAGGGACAAGCAGAGGAAACACCATATATTTT	CASSLEGTSRGNTIYF
-	TRBV20-1	TRBD1	TRBJ2-7	TGCAGTGCTACAGGACAGGGTTCCTACGAGCAGTACTTC	CSATGQGSYEQYF
few	TRBV6-2/TRBV6-3	TRBD1	TRBJ2-5	TGTGCCAGCGGATACAGGGGCTGGGAGACCCAGTACTTC	CASGYRGWETQYF
many	TRBV6-6	-	TRBJ1-4	TGTGCCAGCAGTTACTCGGAGGAAAAACTGTTTTTT	CASSYSEEKLFF
-	TRBV9	TRBD1	TRBJ2-2	TGTGCCAGCAGAGCAGGGGGCACCGGGGAGCTGTTTTTT	CASRAGGTGELFF
-	TRBV20-1	-	TRBJ2-1	TGCAGTGCTAGAGTATCGGTTTCCTACAATGAGCAGTTCTTC	CSARVSVSYNEQFF
few	TRBV7-9	-	TRBJ2-1	TGTGCCAGCAGCTTAGCGTCGGCAAGGGGCCGGTTCTTC	CASSLASARGRFF
few	TRBV25-1	-	TRBJ1-4	TGTGCCAGCAGTGAGACGGTGTCCCGAGGGAACGGACTTGGAAAACTGTTTTTT	CASSETVSRGNGLGKLFF
-	TRBV7-9	-	TRBJ2-3	TGTGCCAGCAGATTCGCGGGACAGCCTGGATATTCGCAGTATTTT	CASRFAGQPGYSQYF
few	TRBV7-3	-	TRBJ2-3	TGTGCCAGCAGCTTAAGTGGTCTCTACCCTGGCACAGATACGCAGTATTTT	CASSLSGLYPGTDTQYF
-	TRBV20-1	-	TRBJ2-7	TGCAGTGCTAGAGATCCAGCCTACGAGCAGTACTTC	CSARDPAYEQYF
many	TRBV27	-	TRBJ1-1	TGTGCCAGCAGTTTGTCGGGGCGTGGACGGACTGAAGCTTTCTTT	CASSLSGRGRTEAFF
few	TRBV25-1	TRBD1	TRBJ1-4	TGTGCCAGCAGTCCCCGGACAGGATTTAATGAAAAACTGTTTTTT	CASSPRTGFNEKLFF
-	TRBV29-1	-	TRBJ2-1	TGCAGCGTTTGGGGGGCAGGGGCTAACAATGAGCAGTTCTTC	CSVWGAGANNEQFF
many	TRBV4-3	-	TRBJ2-6	TGCGCCAGCAGCCAATATATTGGCTCTGGGGCCAACGTCCTGACTTTC	CASSQYIGSGANVLTF
-	TRBV6-5	TRBD2	TRBJ2-2	TGTGCCAGCAGTTCAACGACTAGCGGGGGGCCAGACACCGGGGAGCTGTTTTTT	CASSSTTSGGPDTGELFF
-	TRBV12-3/TRBV12-4	-	TRBJ1-1	TGTGCCAGCAGCCGTCAGGGTCAGTCTGAAGCTTTCTTT	CASSRQGQSEAFF
few	TRBV20-1	-	TRBJ1-1	TGCAGTGCTGGATCTGACACTGAAGCTTTCTTT	CSAGSDTEAFF
-	TRBV5-6	TRBD1	TRBJ1-4	TGTGCCAGCAGCGCGGGACAGGGGAGTTTTAATGAAAAACTGTTTTTT	CASSAGQGSFNEKLFF
-	TRBV20-1	-	TRBJ2-1	TGCAGTGCTCCCGATAAGAGCTCCTACAATGAGCAGTTCTTC	CSAPDKSSYNEQFF
few	TRBV20-1	TRBD2	TRBJ2-7	TGCAGTGCTCCCGGGACTAGCGAACCCTACGAGCAGTACTTC	CSAPGTSEPYEQYF
many	TRBV29-1	TRBD1	TRBJ1-2	TGCAGCTTCCGACAGGGGGGCTATGGCTACACCTTC	CSFRQGGYGYTF
-	TRBV20-1	-	TRBJ2-3	TGCAGTGCTAGCAGTCTCCGCACAGATACGCAGTATTTT	CSASSLRTDTQYF
-	TRBV7-2	-	TRBJ2-7	TGTGCCAGCAGCTTAGGGCGCCAGACCTACGAGCAGTACTTC	CASSLGRQTYEQYF
few	TRBV12-3/TRBV12-4	-	TRBJ1-1	TGTGCCAGCACGCGGGGGGAACAGAACACTGAAGCTTTCTTT	CASTRGEQNTEAFF
few	TRBV2	TRBD1	TRBJ2-7	TGTGCCAGCAGCCAGGGGGATCGGGCAGACGAGCAGTACTTC	CASSQGDRADEQYF
-	TRBV4-2	TRBD1	TRBJ1-5	TGTGCCGGCAGCCCCACAGGGGGGTATAGCAATCAGCCCCAGCATTTT	CAGSPTGGYSNQPQHF
-	TRBV5-1	-	TRBJ2-2	TGCGCCAGCAGCTTGGCGGCTACCTCGAACACCGGGGAGCTGTTTTTT	CASSLAATSNTGELFF
few	TRBV20-1	TRBD2	TRBJ2-5	TGCAGTGCCCGGACTAGCGGGATCTACAATGAGCAGTACTTC	CSARTSGIYNEQYF
-	TRBV7-8	-	TRBJ2-1	TGTGCCAGCAGCATGGACAGATCGTCATACAATGAGCAGTTCTTC	CASSMDRSSYNEQFF
-	TRBV6-6	-	TRBJ1-1	TGTGCCAGCAGTAGTCAGGGGTCGTTTGAAGCTTTCTTT	CASSSQGSFEAFF
-	TRBV7-2	-	TRBJ2-1	TGTGCCAGCAGGCCCCGGGGGAGCTCCTACAATGAGCAGTTCTTC	CASRPRGSSYNEQFF
few	TRBV12-3/TRBV12-4	TRBD1	TRBJ2-5	TGTGCCAGCAGTCCCCGGTACAGGGGTGAGGACAATGAGCAGTACTTC	CASSPRYRGEDNEQYF
-	TRBV6-1	TRBD1	TRBJ2-1	TGTGCCAGCAGAATGACAGGGTACCTCAATGAGCAGTTCTTC	CASRMTGYLNEQFF
-	TRBV20-1	-	TRBJ2-1	TGCAGTGCTAGGCTAAATGAGCAGTTCTTC	CSARLNEQFF
many	TRBV12-3/TRBV12-4	-	TRBJ1-1	TGTGCCAGCAGCACGTACGGCCATGAAGCTTTCTTT	CASSTYGHEAFF
-	TRBV6-5	-	TRBJ2-7	TGTGCCAGCAGTGACGGGGCGGTCGGCTCCTACGAGCAGTACTTC	CASSDGAVGSYEQYF
few	TRBV28	-	TRBJ1-2	TGTGCCAGCAGTACGGGGGGGTTCTATGGCTACACCTTC	CASSTGGFYGYTF
-	TRBV20-1	-	TRBJ1-5	TGCAGTGCTAGTTTCAGGGCCTTTCAGCCCCAGCATTTT	CSASFRAFQPQHF
once	TRBV12-3/TRBV12-4	-	TRBJ2-1	TGCGCCAGCAGACCCTCTATCGGGGGAAGCTCCTACAATGAGCAGTTCTTC	CASRPSIGGSSYNEQFF
-	TRBV4-3	-	TRBJ1-2	TGCGCCAGCAGCCAAGAGCGAGGGGGGTCGGGTCGCTACACCTTC	CASSQERGGSGRYTF
few	TRBV9	TRBD2	TRBJ2-1	TGTGCCAGCAGCAAAGGGACTAGCGGGGCCGGCCCTGAGCAGTTCTTC	CASSKGTSGAGPEQFF